The rows below give T cell receptor beta chains drawn from one sample of a study of T cells in Graves' hyperthyroidism and ophthalmopathy. TCRdb redid the calling of the multiplex PCR reads with MiXCR, one entry per CDR3 protein. The table includes 460,000 or so distinct CDR3 sequences, under 15% detected once. Source material: blood. All receptors come from a young woman with Graves' hyperthyroidism. Each CDR3 is given with its conserved first and last residue. The D gene is left open where the match is weak. Where a row states a size, it is once, few, many or the class of an expanded clone; other rows omit it.

TRBV6-2/TRBV6-3,17,TRBD2,many,TRBJ2-7,CASSYSWSSGTPYEQYF,TGTGCCAGCAGTTACTCGTGGAGTAGCGGGACCCCTTACGAGCAGTACTTC
TRBV7-9,16,NA,NA,TRBJ1-4,CASTGEREYRDEKLFF,TGTGCCAGCACTGGAGAGCGAGAGTACCGGGATGAAAAACTGTTTTTT
TRBV20-1,14,NA,many,TRBJ1-2,CSARDSWRDYGYTF,TGCAGTGCTAGAGATTCGTGGAGAGACTATGGCTACACCTTC
TRBV12-3/TRBV12-4,15,NA,many,TRBJ2-1,CASRKLVGYYNEQFF,TGTGCCAGCAGAAAACTAGTCGGTTACTACAATGAGCAGTTCTTC
TRBV19,13,NA,many,TRBJ1-5,CASSEGVPGPQHF,TGTGCCAGCAGTGAGGGGGTACCAGGACCCCAGCATTTT
TRBV7-2,11,TRBD2,few,TRBJ2-5,CASSQLAAQYF,TGTGCCAGCAGCCAGCTAGCGGCCCAGTACTTC
TRBV20-1,16,TRBD1,NA,TRBJ2-7,CSARIHTGTGVSEQYF,TGCAGTGCTAGAATACACACCGGGACAGGGGTCAGTGAGCAGTACTTC
TRBV15,14,NA,NA,TRBJ2-5,CATSREGVQETQYF,TGTGCCACCAGCAGAGAGGGGGTCCAAGAGACCCAGTACTTC
TRBV7-3,13,NA,many,TRBJ2-3,CASSLSVTDTQYF,TGTGCCAGCAGCTTATCGGTCACGGATACGCAGTATTTT
TRBV29-1,14,TRBD1,few,TRBJ1-4,CSVSGTGLYEKLFF,TGCAGCGTTTCCGGGACAGGGTTATATGAAAAACTGTTTTTT
TRBV24-1,13,NA,NA,TRBJ1-5,CANLRGARQPQHF,TGTGCCAACCTCCGGGGGGCGAGGCAGCCCCAGCATTTT
TRBV5-1,14,NA,many,TRBJ1-2,CASSLGGNNYGYTF,TGCGCCAGCAGCTTGGGTGGGAATAACTATGGCTACACCTTC